The rows below give T cell receptor beta chains drawn from one sample of a study of technical replicates of blood from a handful of donors. Data came from immunoSEQ multiplex PCR; TCRdb stores just in-frame clones and leaves some out. The sample has about 62,000 clones; about 90% are singletons. Sequencing was carried out using PBMCs. These receptors all stem from a human donor in good health. Some clones in this sample may be carry-over from other donors' samples. CDR3s include the opening cysteine and the closing phenylalanine or tryptophan. D genes are given only for firm matches. Expanded clones get a size class; other rows say once, few or many, or leave the size out.

>once|TRBD2|TRBV5-8|TRBJ2-5
TGTGCCAGCAGCTCTGGACTAGCGGGGGTATTTGGAGGGGAGACCCAGTACTTC
CASSSGLAGVFGGETQYF
>-|TRBD1|TRBV5-8|TRBJ2-2
TGTGCCAGCAGCTTCGGGACAGGCGGTACGAACACCGGGGAGCTGTTTTTT
CASSFGTGGTNTGELFF
>-|-|TRBV15|TRBJ2-1
TGTGCTACCAGCAGAGAACGACAGGTCTTAAACAATGAGCAGTTCTTC
CATSRERQVLNNEQFF
>-|TRBD1|TRBV6-1|TRBJ1-2
TGTGCCAGCAGTGAAGGACAGGGGGCGCCTTCCCGCTATGGCTACACCTTC
CASSEGQGAPSRYGYTF
>once|TRBD2|TRBV5-6|TRBJ2-7
TGTGCCAGCAGCTTGCGACTAGCGGGGGGGCCCGAGCAGTACTTC
CASSLRLAGGPEQYF
>-|TRBD2|TRBV9|TRBJ2-7
TGTGCCAGCAGTAGTGGGAGCGGGAGTTTAATTAGCGAGCAGTACTTC
CASSSGSGSLISEQYF
>once|-|TRBV4-3|TRBJ2-1
TGCGCCAGCAGCCAAGATCAGAGTCATGCTAGCGAGCAGTTCTTC
CASSQDQSHASEQFF
>-|-|TRBV2|TRBJ2-3
TGTGCCAGCCGAAGGGGGGGGAAGGCAGATACGCAGTATTTT
CASRRGGKADTQYF
>-|TRBD1|TRBV18|TRBJ2-7
TGTGCCAGCTCACCACGGGGACAGGGGGCCTACGAGCAGTACTTC
CASSPRGQGAYEQYF
>-|TRBD1|TRBV5-3|TRBJ2-5
TGTGCCAGAAGCATAATCGAGAGGGACAGCCAAGAGACCCAGTACTTC
CARSIIERDSQETQYF
>-|-|TRBV27|TRBJ2-3
TGTGCCAGCAATAACTTAGGGGTCGGGGGACGCACAGATACGCAGTATTTT
CASNNLGVGGRTDTQYF
>-|-|TRBV7-2|TRBJ2-7
TGTGCCAGCAGCTTAGCCGACGAGCAGTACTTC
CASSLADEQYF
>-|-|TRBV28|TRBJ1-6
TGTGCCAGCAGCCCAGTTAATTCACCCCTCCACTTT
CASSPVNSPLHF
>-|-|TRBV12-2|TRBJ2-3
TGTGCAAGTCGTCCGAGGTGGAGGGTGTGTCCAGATACGCAGTATTTT
CASRPRWRVCPDTQYF
>once|-|TRBV4-3|TRBJ1-2
TGCGCCAGCAGCCAGACGAGGGCCATTAGGGCATATGGCTACACCTTC
CASSQTRAIRAYGYTF
>-|-|TRBV5-1|TRBJ2-3
TGCGCCAGCAGCTTCCAGGGAGATACGCAGTATTTT
CASSFQGDTQYF
>-|TRBD2|TRBV5-8|TRBJ2-1
TGTGCCAGCAGCTCGGGACTAGCATCCTACAATGAGCAGTTCTTC
CASSSGLASYNEQFF
>once|-|TRBV20-1|TRBJ1-2
TGCAGTGCTGTCCGGGACACTGGCTACACCTTC
CSAVRDTGYTF
>-|-|TRBV7-9|TRBJ1-1
TGTGCCAGCAGCTTAACAGGGTCGATTTTCACTGAAGCTTTCTTT
CASSLTGSIFTEAFF
>-|-|TRBV6-6|TRBJ2-7
TGTGCCAGCAGTTACGTCCGCTACTCCTACGAGCAGTACTTC
CASSYVRYSYEQYF
>-|-|TRBV9|TRBJ2-1
TGTGCCAGCAGCCCGAGGCTACTCCGGGGTGATGAGCAGTTCTTC
CASSPRLLRGDEQFF
>-|-|TRBV2|TRBJ2-3
TGTGCCAGCAGTGAGATATCGGTCGGGGGAAGAAATACGCAGTATTTT
CASSEISVGGRNTQYF